The subject of this entry is one TCR beta chain. Its target is not known. These data are taken from a study of response to subunit inactivated influenza vaccine. Study results and caveats: A suggestion made by the authors is that each seasonal influenza vaccination recruits few new T cells.

This CDR3 region has 14 residues. Germline V gene lookup returns CDR1 DFQATT and CDR2 SNEGSKA (reference sequence). The V segment lost 4 bases and the J segment 5 bases; nucleotides outside the gene matches: 6. TCRdb re-called the RT-PCR reads with MiXCR, one entry per CDR3 protein. This table has hundreds of thousands of distinct CDR3 sequences, about 15% appearing once. The sequence was collected from a middle-aged man who received an inactivated influenza vaccine. The chain is built from TRBV20-1 and TRBJ2-3; 10 positions agree with TRBD2. Sequenced material: PBMCs from blood, taken about 12 days after vaccination. CDR3: CSANKREGKDTQYF. DNA for the CDR3: TGCAGTGCTAACAAGCGGGAGGGGAAAGATACGCAGTATTTT.